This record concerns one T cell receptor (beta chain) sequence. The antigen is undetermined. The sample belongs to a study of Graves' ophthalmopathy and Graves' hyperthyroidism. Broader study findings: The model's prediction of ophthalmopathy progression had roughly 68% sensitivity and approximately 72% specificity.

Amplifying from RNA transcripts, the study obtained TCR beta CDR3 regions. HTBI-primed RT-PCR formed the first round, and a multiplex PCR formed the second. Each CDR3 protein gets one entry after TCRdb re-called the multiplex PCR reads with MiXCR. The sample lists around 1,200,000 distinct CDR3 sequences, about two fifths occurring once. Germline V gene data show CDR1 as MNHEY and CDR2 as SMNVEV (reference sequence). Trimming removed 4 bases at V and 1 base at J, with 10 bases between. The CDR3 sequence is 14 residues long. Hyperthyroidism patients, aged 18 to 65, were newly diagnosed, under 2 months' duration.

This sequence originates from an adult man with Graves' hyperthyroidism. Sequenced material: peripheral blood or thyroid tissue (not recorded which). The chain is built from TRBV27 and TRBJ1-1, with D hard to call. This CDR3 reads CASSYNRENTEAFF. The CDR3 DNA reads TGTGCCAGCAGTTATAATAGAGAGAACACTGAAGCTTTCTTT.